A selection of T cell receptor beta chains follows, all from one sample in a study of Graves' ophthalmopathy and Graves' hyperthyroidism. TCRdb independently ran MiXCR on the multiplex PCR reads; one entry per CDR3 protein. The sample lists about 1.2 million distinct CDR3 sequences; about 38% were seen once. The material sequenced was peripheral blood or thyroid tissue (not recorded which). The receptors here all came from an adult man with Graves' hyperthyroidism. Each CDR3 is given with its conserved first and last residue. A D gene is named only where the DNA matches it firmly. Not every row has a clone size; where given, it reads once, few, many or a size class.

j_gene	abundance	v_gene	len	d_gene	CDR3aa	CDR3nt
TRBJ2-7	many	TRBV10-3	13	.	CASSPGAAYEQYF	TGTGCCAGCAGCCCCGGGGCAGCGTACGAGCAGTACTTC
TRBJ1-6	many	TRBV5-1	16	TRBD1	CASSLGGQGGFSPLHF	TGCGCCAGCAGCTTGGGAGGACAGGGGGGGTTCTCACCCCTCCACTTT
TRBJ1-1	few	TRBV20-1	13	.	CTFRNGLNTEAFF	TGCACCTTTAGGAACGGACTGAACACTGAAGCTTTCTTT
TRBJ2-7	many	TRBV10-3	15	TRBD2	CAISERSGSESEQYF	TGTGCCATCAGTGAGAGAAGCGGGAGTGAATCGGAGCAGTACTTC
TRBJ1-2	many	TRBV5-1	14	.	CASSLLPGTDGYTF	TGCGCCAGCAGCTTGTTGCCAGGGACGGATGGCTACACCTTC
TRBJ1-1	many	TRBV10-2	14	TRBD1	CASRTGEASTEAFF	TGCGCCAGCAGGACAGGGGAGGCGAGCACTGAAGCTTTCTTT
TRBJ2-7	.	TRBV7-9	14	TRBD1	CASTGTGGSDEQYF	TGTGCCAGCACCGGGACAGGAGGGTCGGACGAGCAGTACTTC
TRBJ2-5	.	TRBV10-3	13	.	CAISYIEGQTQYF	TGTGCCATCAGTTACATTGAGGGCCAGACCCAGTACTTC
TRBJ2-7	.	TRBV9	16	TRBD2	CASSVESSGGSYEQYF	TGTGCCAGCAGCGTAGAGAGCAGCGGGGGATCCTACGAGCAGTACTTC
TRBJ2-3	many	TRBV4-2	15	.	CASSQVPGSTDTQYF	TGTGCCAGCAGCCAAGTACCAGGCAGCACAGATACGCAGTATTTT
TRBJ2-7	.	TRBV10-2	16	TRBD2	CASSQDSSGANYEQYF	TGCGCCAGCAGCCAAGATTCTAGCGGGGCGAATTACGAGCAGTACTTC
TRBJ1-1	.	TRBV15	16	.	CATSRDLNPMNTEAFF	TGTGCCACCAGCAGAGATCTAAACCCAATGAACACTGAAGCTTTCTTT
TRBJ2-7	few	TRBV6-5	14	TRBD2	CASRRGRGAYEQYF	TGTGCCAGCAGGAGGGGCCGGGGGGCCTACGAGCAGTACTTC
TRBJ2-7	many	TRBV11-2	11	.	CASGAVYEQYF	TGTGCCAGCGGAGCTGTCTACGAGCAGTACTTC
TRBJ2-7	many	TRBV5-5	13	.	CASSFLLNYEQYF	TGTGCCAGCAGCTTCCTCTTAAACTACGAGCAGTACTTC
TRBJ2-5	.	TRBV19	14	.	CASSPQPGREAQYF	TGTGCCAGCAGTCCCCAACCCGGGAGAGAGGCCCAGTACTTC
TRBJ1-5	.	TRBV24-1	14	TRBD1	CATSDTDRGQPQHF	TGTGCCACCAGTGATACTGACAGGGGTCAGCCCCAGCATTTT
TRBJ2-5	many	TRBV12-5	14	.	CASGYYPREETQYF	TGTGCTAGTGGCTACTACCCACGGGAAGAGACCCAGTACTTC
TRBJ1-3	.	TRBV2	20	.	CASSGGGVTRQVFSGNTIYF	TGTGCCAGCAGTGGAGGAGGGGTAACAAGACAGGTCTTCTCTGGAAACACCATATATTTT
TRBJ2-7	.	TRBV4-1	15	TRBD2	CASSQDVGGGYEQYF	TGCGCCAGCAGCCAAGACGTGGGGGGGGGTTACGAGCAGTACTTC
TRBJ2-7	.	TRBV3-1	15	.	CASSQDTIASYEQYF	TGTGCCAGCAGCCAAGATACGATCGCCTCCTACGAGCAGTACTTC
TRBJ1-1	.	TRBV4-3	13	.	CASSQDLGVNAFF	TGCGCCAGCAGCCAAGACTTGGGGGTAAACGCTTTCTTT
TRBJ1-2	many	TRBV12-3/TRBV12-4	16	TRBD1	CASSSYRDRGLYGYTF	TGTGCCAGCAGTTCGTACCGGGACAGGGGTCTCTATGGCTACACCTTC
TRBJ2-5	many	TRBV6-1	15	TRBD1	CASSPQGAGQETQYF	TGTGCCAGCAGTCCTCAGGGGGCGGGCCAAGAGACCCAGTACTTC
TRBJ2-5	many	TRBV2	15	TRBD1	CASSKGQGGTETQYF	TGTGCCAGCAGTAAGGGACAGGGAGGTACGGAGACCCAGTACTTC
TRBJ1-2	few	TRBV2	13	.	CASLKGPSYGYTF	TGTGCCAGCCTTAAGGGACCGAGCTATGGCTACACCTTC
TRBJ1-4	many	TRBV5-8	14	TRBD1	CASDRDGTGEKLFF	TGTGCCAGCGACCGGGACGGGACAGGTGAAAAACTGTTTTTT
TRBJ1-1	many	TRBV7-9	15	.	CASSTKTLLVTEAFF	TGTGCCAGCAGCACAAAGACACTTTTGGTCACTGAAGCTTTCTTT
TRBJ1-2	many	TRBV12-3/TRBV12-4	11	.	CASRDRGTYTF	TGTGCCAGCAGGGACCGAGGGACCTACACCTTC
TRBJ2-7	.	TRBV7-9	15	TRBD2	CASSLTSGAAYKQYF	TGTGCCAGCAGCCTGACTAGCGGGGCCGCCTACAAGCAGTACTTC
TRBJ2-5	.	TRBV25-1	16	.	CASSASPIRYQETQYF	TGTGCCAGCAGTGCTTCTCCAATCCGATACCAAGAGACCCAGTACTTC
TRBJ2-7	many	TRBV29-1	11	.	CSATGSYEQYF	TGCAGCGCCACAGGGTCCTACGAGCAGTACTTC